This T cell receptor (beta chain) was found in a study of blood T cell repertoires in COVID-19. Study in general: The United States, Italy and Spain supplied acute and convalescent COVID-19 samples. PBMCs, B-cell-depleted T cells, or T cells provided the cDNA or gDNA that made up the material.

Original processing methods: Estimation of nucleated cell counts relied on the amplification of reference gene primers. Assay: immunoSEQ multiplex PCR; the TCRdb copy retains only in-frame clones and omits some. D and trimming were read from the DNA, whereas the V and J calls and clone size are those reported in that table. The top ten hold roughly 12% of the sample, which has about 480,000 clones, approximately 88% seen once. Enrolment of Seattle patients took place during active infection, and they were followed longitudinally. Germline lookup yields CDR1 LNHDA and CDR2 SQIVND (reference sequence). The trim removed 5 bases at V and 1 base at J, leaving 10 bases unmatched. This CDR3 has 16 amino acids.

This chain joins TRBV19 and TRBJ1-1; 7 bases align to TRBD1. Sequencing was carried out using peripheral blood. This TCR derives from a woman between 45 and 60 years old with COVID-19, enrolled during active disease. CDR3 nucleotides: TGTGCCAGTAGTCCACCAGGGGGACAGAGGAACACTGAAGCTTTCTTT. Translation: CASSPPGGQRNTEAFF.